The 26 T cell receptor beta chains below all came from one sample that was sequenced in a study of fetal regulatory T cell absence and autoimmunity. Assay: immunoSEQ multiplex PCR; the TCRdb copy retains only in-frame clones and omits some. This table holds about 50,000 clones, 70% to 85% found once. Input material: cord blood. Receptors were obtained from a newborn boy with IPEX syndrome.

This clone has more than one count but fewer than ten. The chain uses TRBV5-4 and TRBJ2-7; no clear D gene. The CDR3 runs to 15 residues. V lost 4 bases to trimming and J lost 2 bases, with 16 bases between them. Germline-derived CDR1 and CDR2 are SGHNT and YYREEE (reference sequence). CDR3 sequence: CASSVESGSPYEQYF. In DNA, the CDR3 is TGTGCCAGCAGCGTTGAGTCTGGATCACCCTACGAGCAGTACTTC. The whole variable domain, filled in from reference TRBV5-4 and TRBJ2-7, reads ETGVTQSPTHLIKTRGQQVTLRCSSQSGHNTVSWYQQALGQGPQFIFQYYREEENGRGNFPPRFSGLQFPNYSSELNVNALELDDSALYLCASSVESGSPYEQYFGPGTRLTVT.

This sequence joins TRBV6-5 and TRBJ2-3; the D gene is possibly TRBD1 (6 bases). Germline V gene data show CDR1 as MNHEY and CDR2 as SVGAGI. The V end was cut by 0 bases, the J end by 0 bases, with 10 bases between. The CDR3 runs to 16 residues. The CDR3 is CASSYSGDTSTDTQYF. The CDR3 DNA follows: TGTGCCAGCAGTTACTCCGGGGACACTAGCACAGATACGCAGTATTTT.

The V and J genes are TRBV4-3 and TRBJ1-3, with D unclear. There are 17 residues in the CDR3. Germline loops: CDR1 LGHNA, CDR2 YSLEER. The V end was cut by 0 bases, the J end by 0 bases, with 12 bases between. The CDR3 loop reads CASSQDLRHLSGNTIYF. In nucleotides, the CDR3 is TGCGCCAGCAGCCAAGATCTTCGACATCTCTCTGGAAACACCATATATTTT.

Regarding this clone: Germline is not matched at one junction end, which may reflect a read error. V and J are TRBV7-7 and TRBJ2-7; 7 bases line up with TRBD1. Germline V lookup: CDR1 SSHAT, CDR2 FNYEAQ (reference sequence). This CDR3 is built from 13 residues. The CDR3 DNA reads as TGTGCTAGCAGCTTAGCAGGGGGCTACGAGCAGTACTTC. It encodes CASSLAGGYEQYF.

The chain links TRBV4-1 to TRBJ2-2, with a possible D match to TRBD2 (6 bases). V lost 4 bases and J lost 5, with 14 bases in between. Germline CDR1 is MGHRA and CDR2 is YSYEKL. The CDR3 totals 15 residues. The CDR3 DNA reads TGCGCCAGCAGCCGATGGGGGGAGAGGACCGGGGAGCTGTTTTTT. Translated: CASSRWGERTGELFF.

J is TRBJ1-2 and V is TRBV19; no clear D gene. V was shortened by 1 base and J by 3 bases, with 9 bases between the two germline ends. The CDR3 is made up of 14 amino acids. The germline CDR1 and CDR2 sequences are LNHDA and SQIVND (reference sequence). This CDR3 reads CASSIVRGHYGYTF. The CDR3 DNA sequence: TGTGCCAGTAGTATAGTCAGAGGGCACTATGGCTACACCTTC. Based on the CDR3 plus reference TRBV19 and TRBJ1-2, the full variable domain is DGGITQSPKYLFRKEGQNVTLSCEQNLNHDAMYWYRQDPGQGLRLIYYSQIVNDFQKGDIAEGYSVSREKKESFPLTVTSAQKNPTAFYLCASSIVRGHYGYTFGSGTRLTVV.

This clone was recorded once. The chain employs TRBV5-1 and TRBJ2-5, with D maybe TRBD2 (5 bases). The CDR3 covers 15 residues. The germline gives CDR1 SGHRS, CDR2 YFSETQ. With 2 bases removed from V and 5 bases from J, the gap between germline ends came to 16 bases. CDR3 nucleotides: TGCGCCAGCAGCTTAGTCCTAACCCCGGGGGAGACCCAGTACTTC. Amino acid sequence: CASSLVLTPGETQYF. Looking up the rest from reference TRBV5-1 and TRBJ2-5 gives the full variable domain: KAGVTQTPRYLIKTRGQQVTLSCSPISGHRSVSWYQQTPGQGLQFLFEYFSETQRNKGNFPGRFSGRQFSNSRSEMNVSTLELGDSALYLCASSLVLTPGETQYFGPGTRLLVL.

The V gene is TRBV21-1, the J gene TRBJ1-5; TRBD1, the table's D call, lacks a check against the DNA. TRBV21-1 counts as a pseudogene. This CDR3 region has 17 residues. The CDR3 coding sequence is TGTGCCAGCAGCAAAGTCCCACCAGGGGGTTGTGATCAGCCCCAGCATTTT. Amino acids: CASSKVPPGGCDQPQHF.

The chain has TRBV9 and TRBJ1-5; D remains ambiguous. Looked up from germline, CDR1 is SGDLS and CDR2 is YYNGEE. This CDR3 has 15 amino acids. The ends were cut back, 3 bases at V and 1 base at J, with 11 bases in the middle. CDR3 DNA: TGTGCCAGCAGCGGTCCCCCGGGGAGCAATCAGCCCCAGCATTTT. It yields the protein CASSGPPGSNQPQHF.

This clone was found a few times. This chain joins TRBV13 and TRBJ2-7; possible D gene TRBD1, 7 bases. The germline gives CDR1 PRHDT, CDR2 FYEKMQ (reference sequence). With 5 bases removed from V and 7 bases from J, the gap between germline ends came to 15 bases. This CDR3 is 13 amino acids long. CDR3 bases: TGTGCCAGCAGCGACAACAGGGGAGGAGAGCAGTACTTC. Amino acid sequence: CASSDNRGGEQYF.

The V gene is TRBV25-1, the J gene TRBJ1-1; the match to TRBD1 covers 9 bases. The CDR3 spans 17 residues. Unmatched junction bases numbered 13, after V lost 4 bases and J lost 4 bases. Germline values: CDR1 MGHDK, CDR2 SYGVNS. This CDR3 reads CASSAVPGQGTGTEAFF. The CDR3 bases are TGTGCCAGCAGTGCAGTCCCGGGACAGGGAACGGGCACTGAAGCTTTCTTT.

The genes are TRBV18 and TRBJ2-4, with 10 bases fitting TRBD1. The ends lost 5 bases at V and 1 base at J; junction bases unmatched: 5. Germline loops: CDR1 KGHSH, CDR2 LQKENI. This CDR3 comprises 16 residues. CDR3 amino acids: CASSFWTGGAKNIQYF. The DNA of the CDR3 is TGTGCCAGCTCATTCTGGACAGGGGGGGCCAAAAACATTCAGTACTTC.

The CDR3 DNA is TGCGCCAGCAGCCTGCTGGGACTCCGCACAGATACGCAGTATTTT. It codes for CASSLLGLRTDTQYF. This rearrangement joins TRBV5-1 to TRBJ2-3; possibly TRBD2 for D (6 bases). Trimming cost V 4 bases and J 1 base, with 13 bases left between them. CDR3 size: 15 residues. Germline V lookup: CDR1 SGHRS, CDR2 YFSETQ.

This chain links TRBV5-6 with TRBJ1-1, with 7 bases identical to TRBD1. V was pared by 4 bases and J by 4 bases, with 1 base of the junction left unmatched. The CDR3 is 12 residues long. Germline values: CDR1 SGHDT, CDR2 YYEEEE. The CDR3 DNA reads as TGTGCCAGCAGCCAGGGGGTCACTGAAGCTTTCTTT. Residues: CASSQGVTEAFF.

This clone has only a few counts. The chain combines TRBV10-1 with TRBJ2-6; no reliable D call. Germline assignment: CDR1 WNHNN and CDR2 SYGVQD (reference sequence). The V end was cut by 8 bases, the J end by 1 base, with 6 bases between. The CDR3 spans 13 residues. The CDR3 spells CASSESGANVLTF. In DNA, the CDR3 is TGCGCCAGCTCAGAATCTGGGGCCAACGTCCTGACTTTC.

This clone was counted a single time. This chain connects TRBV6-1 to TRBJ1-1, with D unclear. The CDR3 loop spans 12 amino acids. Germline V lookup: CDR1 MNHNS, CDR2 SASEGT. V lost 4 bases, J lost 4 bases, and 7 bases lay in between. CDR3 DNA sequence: TGTGCCAGCAGTGCCCGACGCACTGAAGCTTTCTTT. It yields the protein CASSARRTEAFF.

Written as DNA, the CDR3 is TGTGCCAGCTCACCCGGACTAGGCGTCACAGATACGCAGTATTTT. It translates to CASSPGLGVTDTQYF. J is TRBJ2-3 and V is TRBV18; 7 bases match TRBD2. V trimming: 3 bases; J trimming: 2 bases; junction bases outside the gene matches: 5. Germline V lookup: CDR1 KGHSH, CDR2 LQKENI. The CDR3 has 15 amino acids. Complete variable domain (other parts from reference TRBV18 and TRBJ2-3): NAGVMQNPRHLVRRRGQEARLRCSPMKGHSHVYWYRQLPEEGLKFMVYLQKENIIDESGMPKERFSAEFPKEGPSILRIQQVVRGDSAAYFCASSPGLGVTDTQYFGPGTRLTVL.

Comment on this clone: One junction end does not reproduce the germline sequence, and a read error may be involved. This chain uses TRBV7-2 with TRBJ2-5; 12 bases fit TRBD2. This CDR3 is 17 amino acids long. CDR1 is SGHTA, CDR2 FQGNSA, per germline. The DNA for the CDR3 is TGTGCCAGCAGCCTAGCCCCTAGCGGGGGGGCCCGGGAGACCCAGTACTTC. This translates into CASSLAPSGGARETQYF.

This CDR3 is CAWSKSSRETQYF. As DNA, the CDR3 is TGTGCCTGGAGTAAGTCTAGCCGGGAGACCCAGTACTTC. The chain recombines TRBV30 with TRBJ2-5; tentatively, D is TRBD2 (5 bases). The V end lost 2 bases, the J end lost 5 bases, and 12 bases lay between the germline ends. The CDR3 length is 13 residues. The germline V gene encodes CDR1 GTSNPN and CDR2 SVGIG (reference sequence).

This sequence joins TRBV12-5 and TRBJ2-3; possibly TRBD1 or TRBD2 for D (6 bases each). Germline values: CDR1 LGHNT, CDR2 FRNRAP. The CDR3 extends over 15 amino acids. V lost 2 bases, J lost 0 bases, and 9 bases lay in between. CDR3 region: CASGLWGASTDTQYF. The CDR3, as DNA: TGTGCTAGTGGTTTGTGGGGGGCTAGCACAGATACGCAGTATTTT.

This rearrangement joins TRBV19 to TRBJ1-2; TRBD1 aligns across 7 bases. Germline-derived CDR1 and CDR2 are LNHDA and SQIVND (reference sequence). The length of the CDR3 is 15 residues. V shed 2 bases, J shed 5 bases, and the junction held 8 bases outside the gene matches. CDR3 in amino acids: CASSIQNRGWYGYTF. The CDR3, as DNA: TGTGCCAGTAGTATACAGAACAGGGGTTGGTATGGCTACACCTTC.

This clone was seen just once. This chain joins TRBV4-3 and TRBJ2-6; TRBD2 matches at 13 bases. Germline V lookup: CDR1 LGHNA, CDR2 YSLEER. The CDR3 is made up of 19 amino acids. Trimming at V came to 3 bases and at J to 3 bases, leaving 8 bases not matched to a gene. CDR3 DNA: TGCGCCAGCAGCCACCTACTAGCGGGGGGGCCTTATGGGGCCAACGTCCTGACTTTC. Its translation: CASSHLLAGGPYGANVLTF.

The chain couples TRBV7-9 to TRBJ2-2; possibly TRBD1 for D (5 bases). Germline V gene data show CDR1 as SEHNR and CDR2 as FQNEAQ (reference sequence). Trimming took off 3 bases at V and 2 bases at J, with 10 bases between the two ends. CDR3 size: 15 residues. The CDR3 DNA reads TGTGCCAGCAGCTTCCGGCGGACAAACACCGGGGAGCTGTTTTTT. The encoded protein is CASSFRRTNTGELFF.

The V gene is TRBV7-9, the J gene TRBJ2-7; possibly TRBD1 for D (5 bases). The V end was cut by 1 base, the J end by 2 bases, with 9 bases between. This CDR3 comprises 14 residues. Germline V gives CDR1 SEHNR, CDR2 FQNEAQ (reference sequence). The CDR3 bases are TGTGCCAGCAGCTTAGGGGGCGCGGCCTACGAGCAGTACTTC. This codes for CASSLGGAAYEQYF.

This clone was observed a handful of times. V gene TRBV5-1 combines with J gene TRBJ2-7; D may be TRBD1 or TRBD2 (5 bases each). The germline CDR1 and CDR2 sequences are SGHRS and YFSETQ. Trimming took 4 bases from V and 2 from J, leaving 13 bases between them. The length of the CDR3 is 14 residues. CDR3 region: CASSPWDGTYEQYF. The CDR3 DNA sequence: TGCGCCAGCAGCCCATGGGACGGAACCTACGAGCAGTACTTC.

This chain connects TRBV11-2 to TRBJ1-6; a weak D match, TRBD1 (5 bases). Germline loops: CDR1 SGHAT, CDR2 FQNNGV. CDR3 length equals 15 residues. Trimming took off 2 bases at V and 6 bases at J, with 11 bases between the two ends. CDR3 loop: CASSLRGGTNSPLHF. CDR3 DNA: TGTGCCAGCAGCTTACGTGGGGGTACTAATTCACCCCTCCACTTT.